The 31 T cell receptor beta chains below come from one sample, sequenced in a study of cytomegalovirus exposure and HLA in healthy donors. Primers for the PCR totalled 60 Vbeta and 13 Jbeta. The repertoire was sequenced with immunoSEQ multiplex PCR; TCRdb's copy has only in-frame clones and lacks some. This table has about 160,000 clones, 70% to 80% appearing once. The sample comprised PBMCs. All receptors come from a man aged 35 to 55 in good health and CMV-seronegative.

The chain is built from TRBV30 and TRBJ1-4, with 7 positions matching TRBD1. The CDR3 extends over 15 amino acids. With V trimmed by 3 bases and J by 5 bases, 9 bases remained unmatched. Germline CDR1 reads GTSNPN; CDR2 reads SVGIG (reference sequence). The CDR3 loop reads CAWSPRGLLNEKLFF. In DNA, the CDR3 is TGTGCCTGGAGCCCCAGGGGGTTATTGAATGAAAAACTGTTTTTT.

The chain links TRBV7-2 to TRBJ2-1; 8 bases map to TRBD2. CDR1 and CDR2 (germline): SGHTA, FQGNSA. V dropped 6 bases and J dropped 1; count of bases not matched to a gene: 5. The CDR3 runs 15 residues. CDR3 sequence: CASRPTSGSYNEQFF. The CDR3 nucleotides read TGTGCCAGCAGGCCAACTAGCGGTTCCTACAATGAGCAGTTCTTC.

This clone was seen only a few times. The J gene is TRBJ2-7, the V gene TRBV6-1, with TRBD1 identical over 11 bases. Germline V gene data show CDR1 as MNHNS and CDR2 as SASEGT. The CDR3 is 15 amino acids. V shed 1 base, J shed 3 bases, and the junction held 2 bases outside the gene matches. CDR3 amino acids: CASSEVGTGGYEQYF. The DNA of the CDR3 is TGTGCCAGCAGTGAAGTGGGGACAGGGGGCTACGAGCAGTACTTC.

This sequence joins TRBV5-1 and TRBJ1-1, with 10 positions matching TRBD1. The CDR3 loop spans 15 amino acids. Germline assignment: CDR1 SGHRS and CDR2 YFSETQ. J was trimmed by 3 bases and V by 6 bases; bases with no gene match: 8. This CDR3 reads CASIQDRGAYTEAFF. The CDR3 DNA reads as TGCGCCAGCATCCAGGACAGGGGGGCTTACACTGAAGCTTTCTTT.

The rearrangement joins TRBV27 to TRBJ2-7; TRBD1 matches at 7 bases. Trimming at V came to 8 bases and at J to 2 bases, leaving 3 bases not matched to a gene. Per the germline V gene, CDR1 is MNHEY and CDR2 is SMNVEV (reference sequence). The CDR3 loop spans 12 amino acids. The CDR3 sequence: CASWGQTYEQYF. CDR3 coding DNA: TGTGCCAGCTGGGGACAGACCTACGAGCAGTACTTC.

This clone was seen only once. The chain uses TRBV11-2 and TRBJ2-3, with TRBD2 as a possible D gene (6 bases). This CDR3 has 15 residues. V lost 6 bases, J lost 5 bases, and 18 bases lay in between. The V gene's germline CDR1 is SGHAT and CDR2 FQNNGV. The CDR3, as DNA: TGTGCCAGCAGTCGTGACGGCGGGATGTTAGATACGCAGTATTTT. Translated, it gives CASSRDGGMLDTQYF.

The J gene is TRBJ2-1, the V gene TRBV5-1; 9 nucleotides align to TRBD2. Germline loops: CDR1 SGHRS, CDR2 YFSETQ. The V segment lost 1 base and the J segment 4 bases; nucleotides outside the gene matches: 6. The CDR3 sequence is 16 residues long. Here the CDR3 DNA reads TGCGCCAGCAGCTTGAGGGGCACTAGCGGGTACAATGAGCAGTTCTTC. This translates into CASSLRGTSGYNEQFF.

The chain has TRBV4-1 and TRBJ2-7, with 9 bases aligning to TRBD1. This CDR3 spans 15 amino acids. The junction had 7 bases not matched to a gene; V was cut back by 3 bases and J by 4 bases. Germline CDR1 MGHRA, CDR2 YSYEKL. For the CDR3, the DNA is TGCGCCAGCAGCCAGCCGGGACAGGGTACGTACGAGCAGTACTTC. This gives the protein CASSQPGQGTYEQYF.

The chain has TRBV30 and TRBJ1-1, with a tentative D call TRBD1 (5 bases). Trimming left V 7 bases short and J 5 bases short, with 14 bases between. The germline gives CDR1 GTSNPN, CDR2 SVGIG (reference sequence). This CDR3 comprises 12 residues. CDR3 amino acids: CASKRGPTEAFF. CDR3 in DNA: TGTGCCTCAAAGCGGGGACCAACTGAAGCTTTCTTT. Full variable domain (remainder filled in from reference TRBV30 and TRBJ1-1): SQTIHQWPATLVQPVGSPLSLECTVEGTSNPNLYWYRQAAGRGLQLLFYSVGIGQISSEVPQNLSASRPQDRQFILSSKKLLLSDSGFYLCASKRGPTEAFFGQGTRLTVV.

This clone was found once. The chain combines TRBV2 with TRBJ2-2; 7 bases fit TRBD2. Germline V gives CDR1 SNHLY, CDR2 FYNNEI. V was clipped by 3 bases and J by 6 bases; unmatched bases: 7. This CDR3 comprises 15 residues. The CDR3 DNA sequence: TGTGCCAGCAGTGACGCGAAACTAGCGCCCGGGGAGCTGTTTTTT. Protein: CASSDAKLAPGELFF. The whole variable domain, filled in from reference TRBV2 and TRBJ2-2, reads EPEVTQTPSHQVTQMGQEVILRCVPISNHLYFYWYRQILGQKVEFLVSFYNNEISEKSEIFDDQFSVERPDGSNFTLKIRSTKLEDSAMYFCASSDAKLAPGELFFGEGSRLTVL.

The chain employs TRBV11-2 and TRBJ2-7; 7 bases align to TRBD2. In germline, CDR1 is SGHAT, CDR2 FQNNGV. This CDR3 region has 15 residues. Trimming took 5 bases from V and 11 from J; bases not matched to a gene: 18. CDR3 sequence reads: CASSRTQASGPSKYF. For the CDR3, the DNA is TGTGCCAGCAGCCGAACCCAGGCTAGCGGCCCAAGCAAGTACTTC.

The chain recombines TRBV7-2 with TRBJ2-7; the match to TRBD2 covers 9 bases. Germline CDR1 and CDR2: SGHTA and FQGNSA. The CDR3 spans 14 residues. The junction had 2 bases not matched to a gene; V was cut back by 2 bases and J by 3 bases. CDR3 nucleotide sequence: TGTGCCAGCAGCTTAATGCGGGAGGGCTACGAGCAGTACTTC. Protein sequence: CASSLMREGYEQYF.

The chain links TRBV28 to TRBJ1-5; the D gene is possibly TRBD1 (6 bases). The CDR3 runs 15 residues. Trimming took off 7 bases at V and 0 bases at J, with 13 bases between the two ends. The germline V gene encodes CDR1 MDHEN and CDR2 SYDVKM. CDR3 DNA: TGTGCCAGCACCTTCTTACAGGGTAGCAATCAGCCCCAGCATTTT. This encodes CASTFLQGSNQPQHF.

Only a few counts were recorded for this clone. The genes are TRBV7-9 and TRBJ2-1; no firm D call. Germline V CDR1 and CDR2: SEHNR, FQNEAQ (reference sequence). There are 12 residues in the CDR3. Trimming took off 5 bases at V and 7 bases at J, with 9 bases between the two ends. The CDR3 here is CASSTLINEQFF. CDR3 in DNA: TGTGCCAGCAGCACCCTAATAAATGAGCAGTTCTTC.

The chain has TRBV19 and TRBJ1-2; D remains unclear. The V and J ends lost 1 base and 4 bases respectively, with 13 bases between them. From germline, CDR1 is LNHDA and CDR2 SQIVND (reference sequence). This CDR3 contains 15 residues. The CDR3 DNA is TGTGCCAGTAGTATAGGCAGTCGACGGGGCTATGGCTACACCTTC. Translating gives CASSIGSRRGYGYTF.

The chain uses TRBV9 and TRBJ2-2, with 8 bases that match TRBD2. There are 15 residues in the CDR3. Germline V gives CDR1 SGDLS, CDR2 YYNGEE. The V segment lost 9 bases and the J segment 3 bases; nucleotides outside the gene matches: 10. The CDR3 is CATTAGVSDTGELFF. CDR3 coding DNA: TGTGCCACCACAGCGGGGGTTTCGGACACCGGGGAGCTGTTTTTT.

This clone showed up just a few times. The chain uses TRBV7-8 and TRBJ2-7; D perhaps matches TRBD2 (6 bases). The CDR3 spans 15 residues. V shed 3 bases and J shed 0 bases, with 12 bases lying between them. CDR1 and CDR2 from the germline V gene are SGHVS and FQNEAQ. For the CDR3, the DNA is TGTGCCAGCAGCTTCGGACTACTTTCCTCCTACGAGCAGTACTTC. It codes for CASSFGLLSSYEQYF.

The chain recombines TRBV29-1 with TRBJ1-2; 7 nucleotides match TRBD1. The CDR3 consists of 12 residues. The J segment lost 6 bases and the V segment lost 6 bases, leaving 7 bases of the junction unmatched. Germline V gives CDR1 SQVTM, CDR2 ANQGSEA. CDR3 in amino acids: CSVPATGHGYTF. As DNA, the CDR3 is TGCAGCGTCCCCGCGACAGGGCATGGCTACACCTTC.

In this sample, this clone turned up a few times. Here the CDR3 reads CASSQDKGGYGYTF. CDR3 nucleotides: TGCGCCAGCAGCCAAGACAAAGGAGGCTATGGCTACACCTTC. The chain recombines TRBV4-1 with TRBJ1-2; D uncertain. The length of the CDR3 is 14 residues. Germline lookup yields CDR1 MGHRA and CDR2 YSYEKL. Trimming removed 0 bases from V and 4 bases from J, with 9 bases in between.

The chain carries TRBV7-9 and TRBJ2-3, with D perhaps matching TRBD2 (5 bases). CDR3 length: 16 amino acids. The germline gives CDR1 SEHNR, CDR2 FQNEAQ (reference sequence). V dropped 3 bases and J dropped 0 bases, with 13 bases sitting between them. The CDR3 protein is CASSFYRGWSTDTQYF. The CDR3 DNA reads TGTGCCAGCAGCTTTTATCGGGGTTGGAGCACAGATACGCAGTATTTT.

The CDR3 region is CASSLYGGPNYGYTF. DNA for the CDR3: TGTGCCAGCAGCTTGTACGGGGGACCGAACTATGGCTACACCTTC. The chain uses TRBV5-6 and TRBJ1-2, with a weak D call TRBD1 (5 bases). Trimming took 1 base from V and 2 from J, leaving 12 bases between them. CDR1 is SGHDT, CDR2 YYEEEE, per germline. This CDR3 spans 15 amino acids.

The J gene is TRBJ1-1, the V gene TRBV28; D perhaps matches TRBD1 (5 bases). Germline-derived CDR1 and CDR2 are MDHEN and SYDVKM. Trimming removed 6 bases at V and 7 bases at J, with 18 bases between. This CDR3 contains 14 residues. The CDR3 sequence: CASSSLGRRVEAFF. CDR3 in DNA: TGTGCCAGCAGCTCCCTGGGGCGGCGTGTTGAAGCTTTCTTT.

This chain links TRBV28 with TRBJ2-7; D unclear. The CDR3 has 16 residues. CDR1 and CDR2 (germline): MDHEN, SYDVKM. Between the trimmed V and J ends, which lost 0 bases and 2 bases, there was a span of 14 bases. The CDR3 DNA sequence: TGTGCCAGCAGTTTATGGGATGAGCGACCACCCTACGAGCAGTACTTC. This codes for CASSLWDERPPYEQYF.

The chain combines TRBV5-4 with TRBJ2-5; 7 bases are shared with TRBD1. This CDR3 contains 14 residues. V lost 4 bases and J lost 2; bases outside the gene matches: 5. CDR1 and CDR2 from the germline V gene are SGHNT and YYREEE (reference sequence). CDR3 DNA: TGTGCCAGCAGCAGAGGGACAGCACAAGAGACCCAGTACTTC. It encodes CASSRGTAQETQYF.

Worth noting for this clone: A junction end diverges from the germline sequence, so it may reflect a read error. CDR3 sequence (DNA): TGCGCCAGCAGCATAGACCAGGGGGCCCAAGAGACCCGGTACTTC. Amino acids: CASSIDQGAQETRYF. The gene calls are TRBV5-1 and TRBJ2-5, with 8 bases matching TRBD1. Germline CDR1 reads SGHRS; CDR2 reads YFSETQ. The CDR3 covers 15 residues.

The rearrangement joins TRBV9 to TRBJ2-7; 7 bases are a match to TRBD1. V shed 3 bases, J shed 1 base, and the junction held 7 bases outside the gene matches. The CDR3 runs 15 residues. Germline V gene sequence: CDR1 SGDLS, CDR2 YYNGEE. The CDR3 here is CASSAQPGQSYEQYF. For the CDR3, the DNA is TGTGCCAGCAGCGCCCAACCGGGACAGTCCTACGAGCAGTACTTC.

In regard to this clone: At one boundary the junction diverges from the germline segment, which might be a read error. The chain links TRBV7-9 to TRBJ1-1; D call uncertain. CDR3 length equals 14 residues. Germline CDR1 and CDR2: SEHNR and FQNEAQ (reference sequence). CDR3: CSSTLSASSTEAFF. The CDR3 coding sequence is TGTTCCAGCACCCTATCCGCCTCGAGCACTGAAGCTTTCTTT.

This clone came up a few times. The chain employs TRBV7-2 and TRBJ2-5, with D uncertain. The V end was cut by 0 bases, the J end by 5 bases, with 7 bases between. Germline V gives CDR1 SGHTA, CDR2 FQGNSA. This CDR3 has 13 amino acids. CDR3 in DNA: TGTGCCAGCAGCTTAGCTGTCTACGAGACCCAGTACTTC. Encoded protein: CASSLAVYETQYF. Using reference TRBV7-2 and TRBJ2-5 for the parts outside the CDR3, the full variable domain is GAGVSQSPSNKVTEKGKDVELRCDPISGHTALYWYRQSLGQGLEFLIYFQGNSAPDKSGLPSDRFSAERTGGSVSTLTIQRTQQEDSAVYLCASSLAVYETQYFGPGTRLLVL.

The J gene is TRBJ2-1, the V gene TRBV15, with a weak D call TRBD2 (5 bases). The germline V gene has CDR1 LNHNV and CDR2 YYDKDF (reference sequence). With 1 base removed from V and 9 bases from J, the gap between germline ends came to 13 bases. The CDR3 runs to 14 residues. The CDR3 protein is CATSRGRGPSEQFF. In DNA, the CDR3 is TGTGCCACCAGCAGAGGAAGAGGGCCGAGTGAGCAGTTCTTC.

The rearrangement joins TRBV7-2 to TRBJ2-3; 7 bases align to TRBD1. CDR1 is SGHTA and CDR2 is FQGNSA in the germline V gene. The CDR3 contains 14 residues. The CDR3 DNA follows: TGTGCTACGGCGAGGGGGCACCACACAGATACGCAGTATTTT. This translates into CATARGHHTDTQYF.

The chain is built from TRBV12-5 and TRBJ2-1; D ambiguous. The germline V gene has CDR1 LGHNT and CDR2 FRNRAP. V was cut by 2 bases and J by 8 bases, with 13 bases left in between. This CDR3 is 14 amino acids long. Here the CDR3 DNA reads TGTGCTAGTGGTTTGCAGGTAAGTTCCGATGAGCAGTTCTTC. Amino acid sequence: CASGLQVSSDEQFF.